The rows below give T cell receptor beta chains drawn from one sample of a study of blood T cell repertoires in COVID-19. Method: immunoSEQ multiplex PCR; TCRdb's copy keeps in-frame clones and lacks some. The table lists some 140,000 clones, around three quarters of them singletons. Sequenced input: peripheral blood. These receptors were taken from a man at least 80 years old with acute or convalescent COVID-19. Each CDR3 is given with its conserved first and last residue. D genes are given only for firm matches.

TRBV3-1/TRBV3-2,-,CASSLPGGVPEAFF
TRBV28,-,CASSLGGSNQPQHF
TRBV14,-,CASSQVARFGGYTF
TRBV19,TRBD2,CASSNGGVNTGELFF
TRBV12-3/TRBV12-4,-,CASSQDNADTQYF
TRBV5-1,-,CASSLDSPGFNEQFF
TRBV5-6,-,CASSTPREPTTTNEKLFF
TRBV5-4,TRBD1,CASSPGRGRSGELFF
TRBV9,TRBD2,CASSPPRGASGPSSYNEQFF
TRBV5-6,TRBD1,CASSLGQGARGAEAFF
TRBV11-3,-,CASSLTDITGELFF
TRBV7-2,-,CASSVDSNGEAFF
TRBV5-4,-,CASSVPGVNTEAFF
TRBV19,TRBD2,CASRLAENTGELFF
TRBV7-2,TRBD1,CASSLSVTGAGANVLTF
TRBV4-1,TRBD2,CASSQDPGGPADTQYF
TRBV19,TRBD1,CASSMRGQAYEQYF
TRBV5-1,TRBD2,CASSLGPGGQETQYF
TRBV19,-,CASSVNNQPQHF
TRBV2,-,CASRGLGGPEAFF
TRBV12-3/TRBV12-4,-,CASSLGRTYTF
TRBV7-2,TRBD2,CASSLGLAGGTQYF
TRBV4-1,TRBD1,CASRPIGQGEYEQYF
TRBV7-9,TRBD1,CASSLRDSGEQYF
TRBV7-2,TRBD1,CASRKRTGMGTDTQYF
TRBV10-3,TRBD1,CAITGTGVGYGYTF
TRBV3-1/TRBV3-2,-,CASSQDPGAQETQYF
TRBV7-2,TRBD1,CASSPRQGYEQYF
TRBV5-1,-,CASSLRQLLFF
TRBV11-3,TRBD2,CASSLDGRGFEQFF
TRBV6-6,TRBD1,CASIPQGTGEAFF
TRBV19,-,CASVWSNEQFF
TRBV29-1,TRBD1,CSVATGASRETQYF
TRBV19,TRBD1,CASSIDGRQGSIEKLFF
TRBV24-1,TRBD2,CASAGGGTDTQYF
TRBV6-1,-,CASSERGGTPERNEQYF
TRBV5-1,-,CASSLALDSYEQYF
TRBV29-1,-,CSVDLWQGTDTQYF
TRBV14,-,CASSQHGSMNTEAFF
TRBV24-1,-,CATSDGQLNTGELFF
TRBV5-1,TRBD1,CASSLGTGDETQYF
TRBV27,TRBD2,CASSSGTSAQFF
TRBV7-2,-,CASSSRASGGYTF
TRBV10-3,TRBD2,CASRGREDTQYF
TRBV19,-,CASTSGHITDTQYF
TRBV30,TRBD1,CAWSGTGVGYTF
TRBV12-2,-,CASRSSRDRGKDEQYF
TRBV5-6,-,CASSLDSGELFF
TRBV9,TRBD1,CASSVVGTGADTQYF
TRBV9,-,CASSHPGSPEAFF
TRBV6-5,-,CASSYSLEGGQPQHF
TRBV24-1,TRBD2,CATSERGAGEQFF
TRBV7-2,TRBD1,CASSSTGGDSSYEQYF